By sample fraction, the clone carrying this TCR beta chain is medium-sized (0.01 to 0.1%). Antigen unknown. This sample stems from a study of metastatic and nonmetastatic thyroid tumors. Study context: Repertoires from blood and tumor or nodule tissue of malignant and benign thyroid patients were compared.

Every patient was untreated before thyroid surgery. Germline V gene sequence: CDR1 DFQATT, CDR2 SNEGSKA (reference sequence). There are 12 residues in the CDR3. Trimming took 0 bases from V and 10 from J; bases not matched to a gene: 2. The study's findings and limits: When malignant thyroid tumors were compared with benign nodules, TCR beta diversity was reportedly significantly higher in the malignant tumors. This held in both blood and tumor samples.

Authors' methods: Building a distant-metastasis classifier for papillary thyroid cancer drew on CDR3 differences across clinicopathological groups. TCRdb redid the clone calls on the PCR reads using MiXCR. The V and J calls and clone size are TCRdb's, not the authors'. The repertoire holds tens of thousands of clones, with 10% to 15% as singletons. Source material: blood. J is TRBJ2-2 and V is TRBV20-1, with TRBD1 matching 7 bases. The TCR was taken from a female donor with papillary thyroid cancer or a benign thyroid nodule (not recorded which). Some clones in this sample may be carry-over from other donors' samples. The CDR3 DNA reads TGCAGTGCTAGAGATCAGGGGGAGGAGCTGTTTTTT. Translation gives CSARDQGEELFF.